Listed below are T cell receptor beta chains from one sample, sequenced in a study of blood T cell repertoires in COVID-19. The repertoire was sequenced with immunoSEQ multiplex PCR; TCRdb's copy has only in-frame clones and lacks some. The data hold about 270,000 clones, with approximately 90% observed a single time. Sequenced sample: PBMCs or T cells enriched from blood (not recorded which). The receptor set was obtained from a man between 35 and 55 years old who had been exposed to COVID-19. CDR3s include the opening cysteine and the closing phenylalanine or tryptophan. D genes are given only for firm matches. Clone sizes are given selectively: once, few, many, or a class where the clone is expanded.

>TRBJ1-2|-|once|TRBV4-1
TGCGCCAGCAGCCAAGAAACAGTAACCTATGGCTACACCTTC
CASSQETVTYGYTF
>TRBJ2-7|-|-|TRBV5-6
TGTGCCAGCAGCTTGGTTGGTAGCGGTAGCTACGAGCAGTACTTC
CASSLVGSGSYEQYF
>TRBJ2-2|-|few|TRBV3-1/TRBV3-2
TGTGCCAGCAGCCAAGATTCCCACACAAACACCGGGGAGCTGTTTTTT
CASSQDSHTNTGELFF
>TRBJ1-4|TRBD1|-|TRBV28
TGTGCCAGCAGTTTCCAGGGGGCTCGGAATGAAAAACTGTTTTTT
CASSFQGARNEKLFF
>TRBJ2-1|TRBD2|-|TRBV5-1
TGCGCCAGCAGCCCGGGACTAGCGGTCTCCTACAATGAGCAGTTCTTC
CASSPGLAVSYNEQFF
>TRBJ2-1|-|-|TRBV11-1
TGTGCCAGCAGCTTAGGGGGGACAGAGCAGTTCTTC
CASSLGGTEQFF
>TRBJ2-3|TRBD1|-|TRBV29-1
TGCAGCGTTGAAACAGGGGGTACGCAGTATTTT
CSVETGGTQYF
>TRBJ1-4|TRBD1|-|TRBV12-5
TGTGCTAGTGGTGGGACAGTTTCTGATGAAAAACTGTTTTTT
CASGGTVSDEKLFF
>TRBJ2-2|TRBD1|-|TRBV28
TGTGCCAGCAATGACAGGGAGAACACCGGGGAGCTGTTTTTT
CASNDRENTGELFF
>TRBJ2-1|-|-|TRBV3-1/TRBV3-2
TGTGCCAGCAGCCAAGACCAGAACAATGAGCAGTTCTTC
CASSQDQNNEQFF
>TRBJ2-7|-|-|TRBV10-3
TGTGCCACCCTAATTTTCTCAAGCAAGGACTCTGGCTCCTACGAGCAGTACTTC
CATLIFSSKDSGSYEQYF
>TRBJ2-3|-|-|TRBV9
TGTGCCAGCAGCGTCGGGGGAACAGATACGCAGTATTTT
CASSVGGTDTQYF
>TRBJ1-1|TRBD1|few|TRBV4-2
TGTGCCAGCAGCCAAGACAGGGGGAGGAACACTGAAGCTTTCTTT
CASSQDRGRNTEAFF
>TRBJ2-1|TRBD2|-|TRBV5-6
TGTGCCAGCAGCCCTTGGACTAGCGGGAGCCTGGATGAGCAGTTCTTC
CASSPWTSGSLDEQFF
>TRBJ2-7|-|many|TRBV28
TGTGCCAGCAGTTCCTTGACAGCGGGCGACGAGCAGTACTTC
CASSSLTAGDEQYF
>TRBJ1-2|TRBD1|once|TRBV5-5
TGTGCCAGCAGCCCGCTGGGACAGGGAAGCGGCTACACCTTC
CASSPLGQGSGYTF
>TRBJ1-2|-|-|TRBV28
TGTGCCACCCCCTCGGGGGGCCTAAACTATGGCTACACCTTC
CATPSGGLNYGYTF
>TRBJ1-4|-|once|TRBV19
TGTGCCAGTACCAACAGCGGGACTAATGAAAAACTGTTTTTT
CASTNSGTNEKLFF
>TRBJ1-2|-|-|TRBV28
TGTGCCAGCAGCGAGGCGCCCACTAACTATGGCTACACCTTC
CASSEAPTNYGYTF
>TRBJ1-2|-|-|TRBV12-5
TGTGCTAGTGGCCTGCTCTCAGCTAACTATGGCTACACCTTC
CASGLLSANYGYTF
>TRBJ2-5|TRBD1|once|TRBV19
TGTGCCAGTAGTCGGATTACCGGGACAGGGCAAGAGACCCAGTACTTC
CASSRITGTGQETQYF
>TRBJ2-3|-|-|TRBV27
TGTGCCAGCAGATTTGGTGGCGGAACTAGCACAGATACGCAGTATTTT
CASRFGGGTSTDTQYF
>TRBJ2-5|-|few|TRBV11-3
TGTGCCAGCAGCTTAAGCAGGGGCCACGAGACCCAGTACTTC
CASSLSRGHETQYF
>TRBJ2-7|TRBD1|few|TRBV30
TGTGCCTGGAGTGCTCCACAGGGGTTGTACGAGCAGTACTTC
CAWSAPQGLYEQYF
>TRBJ2-7|-|-|TRBV10-2
TGCGCCAGCAGTGAGGCAGTATCCTACGAGCAGTACTTC
CASSEAVSYEQYF
>TRBJ2-2|-|once|TRBV5-1
TGCGCCAGCAGCTTGCGCGGGATGGTGGACGGGGAGCTGTTTTTT
CASSLRGMVDGELFF